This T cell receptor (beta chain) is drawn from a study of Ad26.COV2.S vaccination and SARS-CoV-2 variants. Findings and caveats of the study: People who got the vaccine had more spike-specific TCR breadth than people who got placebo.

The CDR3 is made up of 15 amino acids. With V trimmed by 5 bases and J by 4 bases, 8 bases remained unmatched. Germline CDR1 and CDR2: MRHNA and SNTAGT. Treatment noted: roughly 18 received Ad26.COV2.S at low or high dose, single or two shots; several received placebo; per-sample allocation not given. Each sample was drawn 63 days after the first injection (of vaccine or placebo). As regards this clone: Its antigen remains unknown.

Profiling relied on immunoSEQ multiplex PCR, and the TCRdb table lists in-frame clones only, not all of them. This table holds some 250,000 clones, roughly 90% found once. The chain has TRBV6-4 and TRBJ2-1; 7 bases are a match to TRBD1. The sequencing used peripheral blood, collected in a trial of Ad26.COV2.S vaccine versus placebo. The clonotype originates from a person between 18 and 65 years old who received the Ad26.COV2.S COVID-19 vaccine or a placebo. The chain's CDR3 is CASSPADRDYNEQFF. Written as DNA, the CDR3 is TGTGCCAGCAGTCCAGCTGACAGGGATTACAATGAGCAGTTCTTC.